The clone carrying this TCR beta chain was seen just once. Its antigen is not identified. Full-length variable regions came from constant-region reverse primers plus semi-nested Nested Universal Primer A PCR. MiXCR was run by TCRdb on the 5' RACE reads, yielding one entry per CDR3 protein. The table has about 62,000 distinct CDR3 sequences, almost 30% seen once. Germline CDR1 DFQATT, CDR2 SNEGSKA (reference sequence). V lost 6 bases and J lost 5, with 10 bases in between. The CDR3 sequence is 12 residues long. Findings and limits, study-wide: The larger-cohort validation was restricted to a single TCR beta V-J rearrangement rather than whole repertoires. Tumor memory CD4+ T cell TCR gene usage clustered with blood and lymph node memory CD4+ cells and lymph node naive CD4+ cells. Tumor Tregs overlapped most with tumor, then blood, naive CD4+ cells.

The chain is built from TRBV20-1 and TRBJ2-2; unclear D gene. The TCR sequence derives from a female donor with breast cancer. Sequencing was carried out using tumor-infiltrating naive CD4+ T cells sorted from the breast tumor. The subset is: naive CD4+ T cells, CD4+CD45RA+CD25-. CDR3 residues: CSARRRTGELFF. The CDR3 bases are TGCAGTGCCAGGCGGAGAACCGGGGAGCTGTTTTTT.